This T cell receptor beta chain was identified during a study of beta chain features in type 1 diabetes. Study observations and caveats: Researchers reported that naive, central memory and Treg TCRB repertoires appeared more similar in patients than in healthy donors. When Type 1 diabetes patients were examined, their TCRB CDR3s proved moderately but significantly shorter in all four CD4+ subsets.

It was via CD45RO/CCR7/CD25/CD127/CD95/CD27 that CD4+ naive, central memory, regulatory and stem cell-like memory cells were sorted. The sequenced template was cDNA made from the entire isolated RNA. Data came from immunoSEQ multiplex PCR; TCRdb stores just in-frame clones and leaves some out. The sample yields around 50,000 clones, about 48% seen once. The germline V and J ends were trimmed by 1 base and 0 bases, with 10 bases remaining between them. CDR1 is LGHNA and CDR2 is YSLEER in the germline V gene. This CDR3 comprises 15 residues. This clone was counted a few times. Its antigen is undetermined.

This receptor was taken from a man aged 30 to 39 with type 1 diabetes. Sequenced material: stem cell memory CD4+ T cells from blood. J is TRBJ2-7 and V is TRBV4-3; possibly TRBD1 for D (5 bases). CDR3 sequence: CASSQAHRGSYEQYF. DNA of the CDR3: TGCGCCAGCAGCCAAGCCCATAGGGGCTCCTACGAGCAGTACTTC.